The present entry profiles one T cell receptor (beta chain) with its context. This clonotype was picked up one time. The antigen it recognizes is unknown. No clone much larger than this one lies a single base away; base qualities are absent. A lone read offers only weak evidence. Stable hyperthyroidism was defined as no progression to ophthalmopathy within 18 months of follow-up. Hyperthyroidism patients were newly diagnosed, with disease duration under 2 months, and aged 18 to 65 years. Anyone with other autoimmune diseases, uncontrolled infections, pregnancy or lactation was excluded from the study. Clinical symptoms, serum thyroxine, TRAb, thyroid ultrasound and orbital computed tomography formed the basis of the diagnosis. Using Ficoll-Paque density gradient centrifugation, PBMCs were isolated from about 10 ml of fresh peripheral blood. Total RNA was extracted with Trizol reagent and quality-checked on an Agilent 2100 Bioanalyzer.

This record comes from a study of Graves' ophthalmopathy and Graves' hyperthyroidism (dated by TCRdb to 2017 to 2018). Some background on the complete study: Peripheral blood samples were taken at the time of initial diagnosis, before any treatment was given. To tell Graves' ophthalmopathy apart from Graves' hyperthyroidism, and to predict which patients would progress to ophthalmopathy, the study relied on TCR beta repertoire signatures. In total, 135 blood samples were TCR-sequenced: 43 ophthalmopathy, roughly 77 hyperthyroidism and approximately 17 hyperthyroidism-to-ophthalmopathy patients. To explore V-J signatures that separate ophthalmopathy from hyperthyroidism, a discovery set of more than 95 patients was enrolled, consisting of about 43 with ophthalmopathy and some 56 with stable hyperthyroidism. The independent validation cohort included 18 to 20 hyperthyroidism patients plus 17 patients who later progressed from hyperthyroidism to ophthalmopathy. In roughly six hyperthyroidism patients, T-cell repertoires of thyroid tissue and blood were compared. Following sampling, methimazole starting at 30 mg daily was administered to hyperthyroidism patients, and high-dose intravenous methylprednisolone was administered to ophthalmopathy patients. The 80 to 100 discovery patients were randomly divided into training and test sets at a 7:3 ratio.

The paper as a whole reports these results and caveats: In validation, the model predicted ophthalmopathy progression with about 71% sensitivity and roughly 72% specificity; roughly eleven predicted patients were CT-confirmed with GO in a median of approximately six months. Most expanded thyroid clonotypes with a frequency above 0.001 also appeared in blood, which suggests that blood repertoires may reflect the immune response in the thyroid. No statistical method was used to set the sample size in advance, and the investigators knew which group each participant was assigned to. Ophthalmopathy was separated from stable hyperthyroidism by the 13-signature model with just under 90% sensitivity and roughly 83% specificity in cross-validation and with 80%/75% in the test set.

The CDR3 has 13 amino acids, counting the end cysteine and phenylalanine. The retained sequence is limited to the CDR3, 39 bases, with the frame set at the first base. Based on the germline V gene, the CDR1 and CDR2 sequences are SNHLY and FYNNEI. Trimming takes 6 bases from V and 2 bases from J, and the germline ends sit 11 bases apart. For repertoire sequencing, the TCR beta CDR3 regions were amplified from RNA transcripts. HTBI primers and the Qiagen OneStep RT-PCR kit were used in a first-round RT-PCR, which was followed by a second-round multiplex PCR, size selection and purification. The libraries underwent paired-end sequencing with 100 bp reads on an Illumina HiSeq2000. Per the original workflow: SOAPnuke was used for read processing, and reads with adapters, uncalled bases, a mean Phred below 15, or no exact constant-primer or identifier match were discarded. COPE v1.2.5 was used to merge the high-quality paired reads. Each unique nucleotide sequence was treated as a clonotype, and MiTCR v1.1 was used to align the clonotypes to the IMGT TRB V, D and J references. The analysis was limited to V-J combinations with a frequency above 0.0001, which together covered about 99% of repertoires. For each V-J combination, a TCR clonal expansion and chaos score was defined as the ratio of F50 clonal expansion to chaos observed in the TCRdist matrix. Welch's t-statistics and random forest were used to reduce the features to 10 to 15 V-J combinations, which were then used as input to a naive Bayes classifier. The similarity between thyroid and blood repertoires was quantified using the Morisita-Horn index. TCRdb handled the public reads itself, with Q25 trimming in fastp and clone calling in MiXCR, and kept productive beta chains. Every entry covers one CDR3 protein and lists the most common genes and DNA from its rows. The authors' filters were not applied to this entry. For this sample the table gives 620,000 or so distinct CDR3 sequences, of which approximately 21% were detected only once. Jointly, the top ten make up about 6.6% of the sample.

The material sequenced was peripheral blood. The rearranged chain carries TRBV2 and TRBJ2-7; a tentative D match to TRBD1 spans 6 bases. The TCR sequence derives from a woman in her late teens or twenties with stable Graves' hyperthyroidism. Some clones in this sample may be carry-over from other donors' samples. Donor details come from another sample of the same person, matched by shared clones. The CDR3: CASRGAGTYEQYF. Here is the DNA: TGTGCCAGCAGGGGGGCAGGAACCTACGAGCAGTACTTC.